This TCR beta chain comes out of a study of cytomegalovirus exposure and HLA in healthy donors (dated by TCRdb to 2015 to 2018). For the study in its entirety: In an earlier analysis of roughly 500 of the donors, 276 Gb of sequence data and 95 million to 130 million unique TCR beta sequences from about 190 million T cells were reported. Approximately 300 gigabases of sequencing data and approximately 91 million unique TCR sequences made up an early release that covered some 640 HLA-typed donors. The later analysis used no new phenotypic data to find candidate immune exposures, relying instead on TCR beta sequences and their occurrence across donors. Genome-wide SNP genotypes for about 60% of the roughly 670 donors were used in a later genetic analysis, which treated that subset as a discovery cohort. Because of strong linkage in the cohort, a handful of DR-DQ haplotypes were treated as single units for association and clustering. Every discovery cohort repertoire had been produced on one sequencing platform. The number of typed donors differed by locus: 629-630 for A, B, C, DRB1 and DQB1; approximately 530 for DQA1; some 590 for DPA1; and about 450 for DPB1. The study aimed to test whether cataloging public T cell receptors could reveal signatures of past pathogen exposure. In an earlier analysis of 500 to 650 of the donors, high-throughput TCR beta sequencing was used to judge whether each TCR beta V gene segment behaved as functional or pseudogenic. The T cell repertoires of 550 to 850 subjects were profiled by immunosequencing and related to cytomegalovirus serostatus. Of the roughly 400 genotyped donors, about 80% fell in the genetic ancestry cluster associated with self-reported Caucasian donors. A separate validation cohort of approximately 130 different subjects was used in addition to the 666-subject first cohort. In a later analysis, previously published TCR beta repertoires from 550 to 700 donors were re-analyzed and high-resolution HLA genotyping was added so that TCR occurrence patterns could be studied. HLA typing included class I and class II loci at four-digit resolution. Among about 370 genotyped donors of the cohort, an average of approximately 240,000 unique TCR beta nucleotide sequences was sequenced per donor, of which roughly 17% were non-productive. To predict cytomegalovirus infection status, the study combined high-throughput TCR immunosequencing, statistical association of individual TCRs with disease status, and machine learning. Alongside the repertoire data, information on donor age, sex, ethnicity and CMV serostatus was compiled. Broader findings and caveats from the paper: It was suggested by the authors that the approach could potentially be generalized to other disease states and immunological phenotypes. A later analysis found that TCR association rates varied across HLA loci, with DRB1 alleles showing the most associated TCRs and HLA-C alleles the fewest. A few of the identified cytomegalovirus-associated TCR beta chains were confirmed in vitro to be specific for cytomegalovirus antigens. In a later analysis, around 15,000 TCR beta sequences were associated with specific HLA alleles at a false discovery rate of 0.05. In an earlier analysis of a few hundred of the donors, most TCR beta V segments were observed in productive rearrangements about 90% or about 30% of the time, broadly matching IMGT annotations. Linkage disequilibrium might explain the correlated functional status among segregating V segments, but an unknown experimental factor could not be excluded. When HLA alleles, especially DR and DQ, strongly co-occurred, TCR associations were difficult to assign to individual alleles. A later genetic analysis reported fewer N-insertions in productive TCRs among donors in an Asian-associated ancestry cluster than the approximately 700-donor mean. The sequencing pipeline was judged likely to have produced a cluster of highly shared sequence variants as a technical artifact. Presence/absence analyses assumed roughly uniform sequencing depth across donors, an assumption that may not hold. CMV serostatus was the only immune exposure information available for the cohort. A further reported finding was that TCR beta sequences accurately predicted the HLA-A and HLA-B alleles for most subjects in the first cohort. A later genetic analysis associated a missense DCLRE1C variant with V-gene and J-gene trimming of TCR beta chains, and an independent cohort replicated the association. The cohort was sequenced for TCR beta chains only, and without alpha or paired-chain data the features that could be detected were limited. Cytomegalovirus status was reported to be diagnosed by the classifier with high specificity and sensitivity in both the original and validation cohorts. While some public TCRs were present in many individuals, most TCR sequences turned up only very rarely across donors. In the study, about 150 TCR beta chains were listed as associated with cytomegalovirus. About 17 rarely observed V segments, including chromosome 9 orphons, were excluded from the earlier analysis of approximately 600 of the donors because counts were too low. In a later analysis, HLA-associated TCR beta chains were found to be more clonally expanded and to have lower generation probabilities than equally common non-associated chains. Some IMGT-functional V segments, including TRBV6-2 and TRBV6-3, could not be distinguished by the 87-base-pair reads and were therefore excluded. HLA typing was unavailable for some donors at each locus, so association tests used only the typed subset. A later analysis reported that several top co-occurrence clusters appeared linked to parvovirus B19, influenza, CMV and Epstein-Barr virus. In a later analysis, most CMV-associated TCR beta chains were found to appear HLA-restricted, with HLA associations seemingly driven largely by CMV exposure.

Inclusive of the bounding cysteine and phenylalanine, the CDR3 is 13 residues long. The only DNA kept is the CDR3, 39 bases in frame from the first base. According to the germline V gene, CDR1 reads SGHRS and CDR2 reads YFSETQ. The V and J ends are trimmed by 2 bases and 4 bases, leaving 9 bases between them. Library preparation used the immunoSEQ multiplex PCR assay. For the multiplex PCR, a mixture combining 60 forward primers for TCR Vbeta segments and 13 reverse primers for TCR Jbeta segments was used. Amplification of the CDR3 region of rearranged TCR beta genes was performed with a multiplex PCR assay on genomic DNA. The amplified TCR beta libraries were sequenced on the Illumina HiSeq System as 87-base-pair reads. As for how the authors treated the data: A later analysis tallied roughly 78 million unique TCR beta chains across the 666 repertoires, and about 12 million of those chains were shared by two or more donors. To remove PCR and sequencing errors, raw reads were error-corrected and collapsed into unique sequences using a nearest-neighbor algorithm that merged closely related sequences. To assign V, D and J gene segments, CDR3 sequences were aligned to IMGT reference sequences. For a sequence to be retained, at least a six-nucleotide match to both a V gene segment and a J gene segment was required. Rearrangements were classified as productive when the CDR3 lacked stop codons and remained in frame with V and J, and all other rearrangements were classified as non-productive. Following IMGT convention, CDR3 was defined as the stretch from the second conserved V-encoded cysteine up to the conserved J-encoded phenylalanine. In an earlier analysis of 587 of the donors, sequences lacking an unambiguous match to a single V gene segment were excluded. In an earlier analysis of several hundred of the donors, V segments were called functional above 56.7% productive rearrangements and were called segregating when the between-donor standard deviation exceeded 5%. A statistical classification framework was developed to diagnose cytomegalovirus status using the catalog of TCR beta chain sequences. In a later analysis, TCR nucleotide sequences were compared against IMGT/GENE-DB human TR gene sequences so that V and J genes could be assigned. A later analysis assigned CDR3 sequences and most-parsimonious VDJ recombination scenarios with the TCRdist pipeline. In a later analysis, each TCR beta chain was defined by its CDR3 amino acid sequence together with its V-gene family, and reads lacking a unique V-gene family were excluded. In a later analysis, a few hundred highly shared, low-generation-probability nucleotide sequences were removed to address suspected cross-contamination and a sequencing artifact. In a later analysis, a clonal expansion index was calculated for each public chain from normalized within-repertoire ranks of inferred template counts. In a later analysis, generation probabilities were computed using a VDJ recombination model fitted to out-of-frame rearrangements, and the results were checked against IGoR. In a later analysis, TCR-TCR, TCR-HLA and TCR-CMV co-occurrence was scored with hypergeometric tests, and a repertoire-size bias correction was applied to TCR pairs. In a later analysis, false discovery rates were estimated by permuting HLA or CMV assignments 20 times. In a later analysis, co-occurring TCRs were grouped using DBSCAN, with TCRdist sequence similarity added in when clustering inside HLA-allele-positive subsets. For co-occurrence clustering, repertoires with fewer than 30,000 or more than 120,000 public chains were excluded, along with about five repertoires with anomalous nucleotide sharing. What TCRdb holds here is the immuneACCESS table cut down to in-frame rearrangements. Part of the clones is not present; checked against another copy, under half of the missing clones reflect an unresolved V gene, and the others are unexplained. V and J calls and clone size are given by that table; D and trimming were obtained from the DNA. The table held for this sample gives approximately 170,000 clones. About 0.81% of the sample is taken by the ten largest.

Turning to this clone: Its antigen is not yet known.

The cohort comprised fewer than 750 healthy bone marrow donors. Cohort members were all nominally healthy when sampled, although unrecorded immune exposures were likely present. The donor was CMV seropositive and was included in the group of 289 seropositive cohort members. A peripheral blood sample was provided by each donor, and peripheral blood mononuclear cells were used for TCR beta sequencing. The Qiagen DNeasy Blood Extraction Kit was used to extract genomic DNA from the blood cell samples. Here the chain combines TRBV5-1 and TRBJ1-1, with an unclear D gene assignment. This clonotype was obtained from a woman aged 18 to 35 in good health and CMV-seropositive. The specimen was PBMCs. The CDR3 loop reads CASSLDLSTEAFF. The DNA reads TGCGCCAGCAGCTTAGACTTATCCACTGAAGCTTTCTTT. With all but the CDR3 taken from the reference TRBV5-1 and TRBJ1-1 genes, the full variable domain is: KAGVTQTPRYLIKTRGQQVTLSCSPISGHRSVSWYQQTPGQGLQFLFEYFSETQRNKGNFPGRFSGRQFSNSRSEMNVSTLELGDSALYLCASSLDLSTEAFFGQGTRLTVV.